A selection of T cell receptor beta chains follows, all from one sample in a study of blood T cells in healthy people across ages. TCRdb independently ran MiXCR on the 5' RACE reads; one entry per CDR3 protein. Of more than 1,400,000 distinct CDR3 sequences in the sample, approximately 38% were seen once. Sequencing used blood. These receptors were collected from a woman aged 18-29 years in good health. Each CDR3 is given with its conserved first and last residue. Fields, in order: clone size, D gene, V gene, J gene, CDR3 protein, CDR3 DNA. The D gene is left open where the match is weak. Clone size is shown for a subset of rows, as once, few, many or a class of expanded clone.

clone size: many
D gene: NA
V gene: TRBV29-1
J gene: TRBJ2-5
CDR3 protein: CSVAHDLKTQYF
CDR3 DNA: TGCAGCGTTGCACACGACCTGAAGACCCAGTACTTC

clone size: NA
D gene: TRBD2
V gene: TRBV20-1
J gene: TRBJ2-1
CDR3 protein: CSARGSGTSYNEQFF
CDR3 DNA: TGCAGTGCTAGAGGTAGCGGGACCTCCTACAATGAGCAGTTCTTC

clone size: NA
D gene: TRBD1
V gene: TRBV10-3
J gene: TRBJ1-4
CDR3 protein: CAISDQGAATNEKLFF
CDR3 DNA: TGTGCCATCAGTGACCAGGGGGCGGCAACTAATGAAAAACTGTTTTTT

clone size: many
D gene: NA
V gene: TRBV12-3/TRBV12-4
J gene: TRBJ1-2
CDR3 protein: CASSLGEKNGYTF
CDR3 DNA: TGTGCCAGCAGCCTGGGGGAGAAAAATGGCTACACCTTC

clone size: few
D gene: NA
V gene: TRBV12-3/TRBV12-4
J gene: TRBJ2-5
CDR3 protein: CASSPPRGSEETQYF
CDR3 DNA: TGTGCCAGCAGTCCCCCCCGGGGGAGTGAAGAGACCCAGTACTTC

clone size: few
D gene: TRBD2
V gene: TRBV2
J gene: TRBJ2-7
CDR3 protein: CASSEIAGSYEQYF
CDR3 DNA: TGTGCCAGCAGTGAAATAGCGGGATCCTACGAGCAGTACTTC

clone size: NA
D gene: TRBD2
V gene: TRBV9
J gene: TRBJ2-3
CDR3 protein: CASSGGLTRDTQYF
CDR3 DNA: TGTGCCAGCAGCGGGGGACTAACGAGAGATACGCAGTATTTT

clone size: few
D gene: TRBD1
V gene: TRBV15
J gene: TRBJ2-1
CDR3 protein: CATSRGQGAGNEQFF
CDR3 DNA: TGTGCCACCAGCAGAGGACAGGGGGCGGGCAATGAGCAGTTCTTC

clone size: few
D gene: NA
V gene: TRBV6-5
J gene: TRBJ2-7
CDR3 protein: CASSYSSGGGEQYF
CDR3 DNA: TGTGCCAGCAGTTATTCTAGCGGAGGGGGCGAGCAGTACTTC

clone size: NA
D gene: TRBD2
V gene: TRBV27
J gene: TRBJ2-7
CDR3 protein: CATGVAGEYEQYF
CDR3 DNA: TGTGCCACAGGGGTAGCGGGAGAGTACGAGCAGTACTTC

clone size: few
D gene: NA
V gene: TRBV6-2/TRBV6-3
J gene: TRBJ1-2
CDR3 protein: CASSYDIASLRAYGYTF
CDR3 DNA: TGTGCCAGCAGTTACGATATCGCGTCCCTGAGGGCCTATGGCTACACCTTC

clone size: NA
D gene: NA
V gene: TRBV10-3
J gene: TRBJ1-5
CDR3 protein: CAISESGAGVNQPQHF
CDR3 DNA: TGTGCCATCAGTGAGTCGGGGGCAGGGGTGAATCAGCCCCAGCATTTT

clone size: NA
D gene: NA
V gene: TRBV7-9
J gene: TRBJ2-4
CDR3 protein: CASSNQEGHLKNIQYF
CDR3 DNA: TGTGCCAGCAGCAACCAGGAGGGACACCTCAAAAACATTCAGTACTTC

clone size: many
D gene: NA
V gene: TRBV29-1
J gene: TRBJ2-5
CDR3 protein: CSVALAASFGETQYF
CDR3 DNA: TGCAGCGTTGCCTTGGCGGCTAGCTTCGGTGAGACCCAGTACTTC

clone size: NA
D gene: TRBD2
V gene: TRBV5-1
J gene: TRBJ2-1
CDR3 protein: CASSLSRGYRGEQFF
CDR3 DNA: TGCGCCAGCAGCTTGTCGCGGGGGTATCGGGGTGAGCAGTTCTTC

clone size: NA
D gene: NA
V gene: TRBV27
J gene: TRBJ2-7
CDR3 protein: CASSSTTGYRDEQYF
CDR3 DNA: TGTGCCAGCAGTAGTACAACAGGGTATCGTGACGAGCAGTACTTC

clone size: NA
D gene: NA
V gene: TRBV7-6
J gene: TRBJ2-1
CDR3 protein: CASSSDLPSNYNEQFF
CDR3 DNA: TGTGCCAGCAGCTCGGACCTACCTAGTAACTACAATGAGCAGTTCTTC

clone size: NA
D gene: TRBD1
V gene: TRBV3-1
J gene: TRBJ2-2
CDR3 protein: CASDRGGANTGELFF
CDR3 DNA: TGTGCCAGCGACAGGGGGGGAGCAAACACCGGGGAGCTGTTTTTT

clone size: NA
D gene: NA
V gene: TRBV29-1
J gene: TRBJ2-1
CDR3 protein: CSVDPTLGDGQFF
CDR3 DNA: TGCAGCGTTGACCCCACCCTTGGCGATGGGCAGTTCTTC

clone size: NA
D gene: NA
V gene: TRBV2
J gene: TRBJ1-2
CDR3 protein: CASSEDTPYTF
CDR3 DNA: TGTGCCAGCAGTGAGGACACCCCATACACCTTC